At least ten counts were recorded for the clone carrying this T cell receptor beta chain. Its antigen is unidentified. The sample originates from a study of CD8 T cells in ankylosing spondylitis. Overall study results and limits: Clones linked with disease were CD8+ and fairly uncommon in the peripheral blood. Earlier authors reported some of these motif variants in reactive arthritis synovial fluid and blood. The authors reported significant enrichment of disease-linked clones in matched ankylosing spondylitis synovial fluid.

V lost 0 bases and J lost 6; bases outside the gene matches: 5. The CDR3 contains 15 residues. Germline-derived CDR1 and CDR2 are SGDLS and YYNGEE. As the method for making TCR beta libraries, quantitative 5'-RACE with molecular barcodes was used. TCRdb analysed the 5' RACE reads with MiXCR anew, one entry per CDR3 protein. The data contain 30,000 to 45,000 distinct CDR3 sequences, about 3% of them singletons. The clonotype comes from a male donor with ankylosing spondylitis or in good health (not recorded which). Input material: blood, either unsorted or a sorted T cell fraction (not recorded which). This chain links TRBV9 with TRBJ2-2; 7 bases fit TRBD2. The CDR3: CASSVVGRGAGELFF. The CDR3 DNA is TGTGCCAGCAGCGTAGTGGGACGGGGGGCCGGGGAGCTGTTTTTT.